The next 20 T cell receptor beta chains were all read from a single sample in a study of T cell responses to AZD1222 COVID-19 vaccine. Repertoires were generated with immunoSEQ multiplex PCR, while TCRdb's copy carries only in-frame clones and drops some. The sample lists 150,000 or so clones, 70% to 90% occurring once. The material was peripheral blood, obtained on day 0 of AZD1222 vaccination. The receptors here all came from an adult in good health.

This clone showed up just once. CDR3 bases: TGTGCCATCAGTGACCCGGGGGTGGTTCTAGATACGCAGTATTTT. Amino acid sequence: CAISDPGVVLDTQYF. The V and J genes are TRBV10-3 and TRBJ2-3, with D possibly matching TRBD2 (6 bases). From germline, CDR1 is ENHRY and CDR2 SYGVKD. The CDR3 length is 15 residues. Trimming left V 3 bases short and J 5 bases short, with 15 bases between.

The table lists this clone with a count of one. The rearrangement uses TRBV29-1 and TRBJ1-2, with 7 bases matching TRBD1. V was clipped by 4 bases and J by 8 bases; unmatched bases: 7. Germline values: CDR1 SQVTM, CDR2 ANQGSEA. The CDR3 has 12 amino acids. CDR3 sequence (DNA): TGCAGCGTTGTGGAAGGGGGCGAGGGCTACACCTTC. This encodes CSVVEGGEGYTF. Using reference TRBV29-1 and TRBJ1-2 for the parts outside the CDR3, the full variable domain is SAVISQKPSRDICQRGTSLTIQCQVDSQVTMMFWYRQQPGQSLTLIATANQGSEATYESGFVIDKFPISRPNLTFSTLTVSNMSPEDSSIYLCSVVEGGEGYTFGSGTRLTVV.

J is TRBJ2-1 and V is TRBV24-1; TRBD2 is a possible D gene (7 bases). CDR3 length: 17 residues. The germline V and J ends were trimmed by 7 bases and 2 bases, with 20 bases remaining between them. The germline CDR1 and CDR2 sequences are KGHDR and SFDVKD. Here the CDR3 DNA reads TGTGCCACCAGCGCAGGGGAGGGGATGTGGGCCTACAATGAGCAGTTCTTC. As protein: CATSAGEGMWAYNEQFF.

CDR3 region: CATSRDREAGTDTQYF. In DNA form, the CDR3 reads TGTGCCACCAGCAGAGATCGGGAGGCCGGCACAGATACGCAGTATTTT. The V and J genes are TRBV15 and TRBJ2-3; 7 nucleotides match TRBD2. The CDR3 loop spans 16 amino acids. Germline values: CDR1 LNHNV, CDR2 YYDKDF (reference sequence). The V gene end was trimmed by 0 bases and the J gene end by 1 base; junction bases not matched to a gene: 4.

The genes are TRBV19 and TRBJ1-2; 7 bases are a match to TRBD1. The CDR3 is 16 amino acids. Germline V gene sequence: CDR1 LNHDA, CDR2 SQIVND (reference sequence). The J segment lost 2 bases and the V segment lost 5 bases, leaving 11 bases of the junction unmatched. CDR3 in DNA: TGTGCCAGTAGTGCGGACAGGTCCCTCCTGAACTATGGCTACACCTTC. Protein product: CASSADRSLLNYGYTF.

The chain employs TRBV18 and TRBJ2-1, with TRBD1 identical over 9 bases. The CDR3 sequence is 15 residues long. Germline values: CDR1 KGHSH, CDR2 LQKENI. The ends lost 4 bases at V and 8 bases at J; junction bases unmatched: 9. CDR3 bases: TGTGCCAGCTCACGAGAGATACAGGGGGCGGATGAGCAGTTCTTC. Its protein is CASSREIQGADEQFF.

This clone was detected once. This sequence joins TRBV7-9 and TRBJ2-3; 8 nucleotides align to TRBD1. The CDR3 runs 14 residues. V was clipped by 3 bases and J by 5 bases; unmatched bases: 4. The V gene's germline CDR1 is SEHNR and CDR2 FQNEAQ (reference sequence). The CDR3 protein is CASSFRQGKDTQYF. CDR3 bases: TGTGCCAGCAGCTTTCGACAGGGGAAAGATACGCAGTATTTT.

The chain employs TRBV24-1 and TRBJ1-2; D is unclear. The CDR3 is made up of 14 amino acids. The V gene lost 5 bases and the J gene lost 5 bases, with 14 bases spanning the gap. CDR1 is KGHDR and CDR2 is SFDVKD in the germline V gene. The CDR3 spells CATSGTADSYGYTF. The CDR3 DNA sequence: TGTGCCACCAGTGGAACGGCCGATAGTTATGGCTACACCTTC.

The chain couples TRBV7-2 to TRBJ1-2, with D unclear. V lost 6 bases and J lost 8, with 13 bases in between. The germline V gene encodes CDR1 SGHTA and CDR2 FQGNSA. This CDR3 spans 12 amino acids. The CDR3 nucleotides read TGTGCCAGCAGTCCGGGCTTCTCGGGCTACACCTTC. Translation gives CASSPGFSGYTF.

The chain combines TRBV11-1 with TRBJ2-5, with D tentatively TRBD1 (6 bases). With 0 bases removed from V and 7 bases from J, the gap between germline ends came to 6 bases. Germline V CDR1 and CDR2: SGHAT, FQDESV (reference sequence). The CDR3 is made up of 12 amino acids. The DNA of the CDR3 is TGTGCCAGCAGCTTAGCCAGGGGGACCCAGTACTTC. Protein product: CASSLARGTQYF.

V and J are TRBV12-3 or TRBV12-4 and TRBJ1-2; D uncertain. V was pared by 4 bases and J by 5 bases, with 11 bases between. The CDR3 extends over 13 amino acids. CDR3 DNA: TGTGCCAGCAGTTATAGGGCAGATTATGGCTACACCTTC. Translating it yields CASSYRADYGYTF.

This clone showed up just a few times. This chain links TRBV5-1 with TRBJ2-7, with 8 positions matching TRBD1. This CDR3 region has 15 residues. Germline CDR1 and CDR2: SGHRS and YFSETQ. V dropped 3 bases and J dropped 4; count of bases not matched to a gene: 9. In nucleotides, the CDR3 is TGCGCCAGCAGCTACGACCCCCAGGGGGCTTACGAGCAGTACTTC. Its protein is CASSYDPQGAYEQYF.

The chain employs TRBV15 and TRBJ1-1; TRBD1 matches 7 bases. With 1 base clipped from V and 2 bases from J, the junction kept 10 bases outside the gene matches. CDR3 size: 17 residues. Germline V CDR1 and CDR2: LNHNV, YYDKDF (reference sequence). CDR3 DNA sequence: TGTGCCACCAGCAGAGTAAGGGCCGGGACAGCTAACACTGAAGCTTTCTTT. It encodes CATSRVRAGTANTEAFF.

The V and J genes are TRBV14 and TRBJ2-3, with TRBD2 matching 8 bases. J lost 0 bases, V lost 4 bases, and 9 bases had no gene match. CDR1 is SGHDN and CDR2 is FVKESK in the germline V gene. The CDR3 is 17 amino acids. The CDR3: CASSLPAGGRSTDTQYF. The CDR3 coding sequence is TGTGCCAGCAGCCTCCCGGCGGGGGGAAGGAGCACAGATACGCAGTATTTT.

J is TRBJ1-6 and V is TRBV2; possible D gene TRBD1, 6 bases. The CDR3 extends over 14 amino acids. Germline lookup yields CDR1 SNHLY and CDR2 FYNNEI. V shed 5 bases and J shed 7 bases, with 12 bases lying between them. The CDR3, as DNA: TGTGCCAGCAGTACCCAGGGGAAAAATTCACCCCTCCACTTT. It is translated as CASSTQGKNSPLHF.

This chain joins TRBV28 and TRBJ1-5, with 7 bases aligning to TRBD1. The CDR3 runs to 15 residues. With 1 base clipped from V and 6 bases from J, the junction kept 6 bases outside the gene matches. Germline values: CDR1 MDHEN, CDR2 SYDVKM. The DNA of the CDR3 is TGTGCCAGCAGTTTATCGACCAGGGGGGGTCAGCCCCAGCATTTT. Protein: CASSLSTRGGQPQHF.

The chain is built from TRBV28 and TRBJ1-6; no definite D call. The length of the CDR3 is 16 residues. From germline, CDR1 is MDHEN and CDR2 SYDVKM. The V gene lost 8 bases and the J gene lost 5 bases, with 19 bases spanning the gap. CDR3 bases: TGTGCCAGCCGAACCGGAGGGAGATGGGATAATTCACCCCTCCACTTT. As protein: CASRTGGRWDNSPLHF.

The chain carries TRBV10-2 and TRBJ1-1, with D possibly matching TRBD1 (5 bases). The germline V gene has CDR1 WSHSY and CDR2 SAAADI. Trimming stripped 10 bases from V and 7 bases from J, with 19 bases between. The CDR3 runs 13 residues. The CDR3 region has the DNA TGCGCCACCACATTTACCGGGCAGGGTGAAGCTTTCTTT. Amino acids: CATTFTGQGEAFF.

The rearrangement links TRBV4-3 to TRBJ1-6; possibly TRBD1 for D (6 bases). In germline, CDR1 is LGHNA, CDR2 YSLEER. This CDR3 comprises 17 residues. V dropped 0 bases and J dropped 1 base, with 10 bases sitting between them. The CDR3 DNA follows: TGCGCCAGCAGCCAAGAAAACAGGGTATCCTATAATTCACCCCTCCACTTT. It specifies CASSQENRVSYNSPLHF.

The rearrangement links TRBV7-8 to TRBJ2-7; 7 bases fit TRBD1. CDR3 length equals 13 residues. V trimming: 5 bases; J trimming: 4 bases; junction bases outside the gene matches: 5. Germline values: CDR1 SGHVS, CDR2 FQNEAQ. The CDR3 here is CASSPGQPYEQYF. The CDR3 coding sequence is TGTGCCAGCAGCCCGGGACAGCCATACGAGCAGTACTTC.